This T cell receptor beta chain was recovered during a study of shared clonotypes between healthy human individuals. Findings and caveats of the study: A reduction in generation probabilities was seen for non-shared clonotypes relative to those shared by all four donors. Expectations were that clonotype sharing among donors would be affected by sequencing depth. What rarefaction showed was incomplete sorted-subset sequencing despite large depth. Among several donors, 4.5% to 5.5% of naive CD4 clonotypes were found in common.

Germline loops: CDR1 SGHNT, CDR2 YENEEA. V lost 1 base, J lost 1 base, and 7 bases lay in between. This CDR3 region has 14 residues. As for this clone: Its target is unknown. This same CDR3 is encoded by further DNA sequences in the sample.

TCRdb's copy holds only in-frame clones and misses some; the assay was immunoSEQ multiplex PCR. The sample has 1 million to 1.2 million clones, about 72% seen once. This TCR derives from a man between 18 and 29 years old in good health. Some clones in this sample may be carry-over from other donors' samples. The rearrangement links TRBV11-3 to TRBJ1-1; no definite D call. Sequenced: memory CD4+ T cells from PBMCs. Regarding subset: CD45RA-negative fraction. The CDR3, as DNA: TGTGCCAGCAGCTTAGGTGCAAAGAACACTGAAGCTTTCTTT. The encoded protein is CASSLGAKNTEAFF.